The rows below give T cell receptor beta chains drawn from one sample of a study of CD8+ T cells in alopecia areata. The data were produced by immunoSEQ multiplex PCR, yet TCRdb's version contains in-frame clones alone and is incomplete. The sample contains some 150,000 clones, roughly 61% of which appear only once. The material sequenced was CD4+ T cells sorted from blood, taken at week 0. These receptor sequences come from a human donor with alopecia areata. Both conserved end residues are part of each CDR3. Clone size appears in some rows only: once, few, many, or a class for an expanded clone.

J,V,size,CDR3
TRBJ1-4,TRBV6-5,NA,CASRTGVKEKLFF
TRBJ1-2,TRBV6-5,NA,CASRQYRSSSYGYTF
TRBJ2-1,TRBV27,once,CASRTARYNEQFF
TRBJ2-7,TRBV29-1,NA,CSVGQRGPYEQYF
TRBJ1-2,TRBV29-1,NA,CSVAPGAGGRYGYTF
TRBJ1-5,TRBV30,NA,CAWSGSNQPQHF
TRBJ1-2,TRBV29-1,NA,CSVESSTVNYGYTF
TRBJ1-1,TRBV5-4,NA,CASSFRDRGISEAFF
TRBJ1-1,TRBV27,NA,CASRRNRDHEAFF
TRBJ1-2,TRBV30,NA,CAWNTDPNYGYTF
TRBJ1-2,TRBV25-1,NA,CASSYTGGYGYTF
TRBJ1-2,TRBV30,NA,CAWNGRGQGPLGYGYTF
TRBJ2-5,TRBV25-1,NA,CASSEQNRGPGTQYF
TRBJ2-1,TRBV5-1,NA,CASSPGYNEQFF
TRBJ2-3,TRBV27,NA,CASSEGLADTQYF
TRBJ2-2,TRBV19,NA,CASVLRTGELFF
TRBJ1-2,TRBV30,NA,CAWSVAGNYGYTF
TRBJ1-2,TRBV5-1,NA,CASSLSWNRDGDRGTF
TRBJ2-1,TRBV7-6,few,CASSVGAGAYNEQFF
TRBJ2-1,TRBV10-3,NA,CAISELKQGSGEQFF
TRBJ1-5,TRBV2,NA,CASCFGQGANQPQHF
TRBJ2-5,TRBV5-1,NA,CASSLAGTHQETQYF
TRBJ1-1,TRBV29-1,NA,CSVDKNTEAFF
TRBJ2-3,TRBV5-6,once,CASSTLSRLALDTQYF
TRBJ1-1,TRBV4-3,NA,CASSPEDRGFDTEAFF
TRBJ2-4,TRBV30,once,CAWGQVGIQYF
TRBJ2-5,TRBV11-2,NA,CASSFSVAAGGNQETQYF
TRBJ2-5,TRBV30,NA,CAWSVGSSGGTSWETQYF
TRBJ1-2,TRBV7-9,few,CASSVEGYGYTF
TRBJ2-1,TRBV2,few,CASRPPSSNEQFF
TRBJ2-1,TRBV29-1,NA,CSVEFGLSSSYNEQFF
TRBJ2-7,TRBV6-6,NA,CASSQGHEQYF
TRBJ2-1,TRBV25-1,few,CASSDLGQYNEQFF
TRBJ2-7,TRBV11-2,few,CASRTLSSYEQYF
TRBJ2-7,TRBV18,few,CASSSLSGEQYF
TRBJ2-7,TRBV5-1,NA,CASSLTGSSYEQYF
TRBJ1-1,TRBV29-1,NA,CSVQTGGNTEAFF
TRBJ1-1,TRBV29-1,NA,CSVSHRQSMNTEAFF
TRBJ2-1,TRBV29-1,NA,CSVESQGDNEQFF
TRBJ2-5,TRBV11-2,few,CASSPTETQYF
TRBJ2-1,TRBV7-9,NA,CASSLLEGARLPNEQFF
TRBJ1-2,TRBV13,NA,CASSGTDRPTGYGYTF
TRBJ2-1,TRBV11-3,NA,CASSFSASGNEQFF
TRBJ1-2,TRBV7-2,few,CASSHPWGRGQDGYTF
TRBJ2-6,TRBV9,NA,CASSVGGQKGANVLTF
TRBJ2-7,TRBV29-1,few,CSVEDQRVEQYF
TRBJ1-2,TRBV7-2,NA,CASSDQPGQGAGGYTF
TRBJ2-6,TRBV30,NA,CAWTEGRGANVLTF
TRBJ1-5,TRBV30,NA,CAWSARDDQPQHF
TRBJ2-7,TRBV5-1,once,CASSIGQGGEQYF
TRBJ2-5,TRBV11-3,NA,CASSLFTRETQYF
TRBJ1-3,TRBV7-2,NA,CASSLDHSSGNTIYF